This TCR beta chain derives from a study of blood T cell repertoires in COVID-19. Looking at the study overall: Samples came from the United States, Italy and Spain, spanning acute and convalescent COVID-19.

The CDR3 loop spans 14 amino acids. From germline, CDR1 is LNHDA and CDR2 SQIVND (reference sequence). Trimming left V 6 bases short and J 3 bases short, with 15 bases between. Sequencing used immunoSEQ multiplex PCR; TCRdb keeps in-frame clones, though not all of them. Of 99,000 or so clones listed, just over 85% are singletons. The sequenced material came from peripheral blood. This clonotype was obtained from an older woman in a cohort sampled during active or convalescent COVID-19. The chain has TRBV19 and TRBJ2-7; weak D call: TRBD1 (5 bases). CDR3 DNA sequence: TGTGCCAGTAGCCACCCAGGGATGTTCTACGAGCAGTACTTC. It yields the protein CASSHPGMFYEQYF. Variable domain in full (rest from reference TRBV19 and TRBJ2-7): DGGITQSPKYLFRKEGQNVTLSCEQNLNHDAMYWYRQDPGQGLRLIYYSQIVNDFQKGDIAEGYSVSREKKESFPLTVTSAQKNPTAFYLCASSHPGMFYEQYFGPGTRLTVT.